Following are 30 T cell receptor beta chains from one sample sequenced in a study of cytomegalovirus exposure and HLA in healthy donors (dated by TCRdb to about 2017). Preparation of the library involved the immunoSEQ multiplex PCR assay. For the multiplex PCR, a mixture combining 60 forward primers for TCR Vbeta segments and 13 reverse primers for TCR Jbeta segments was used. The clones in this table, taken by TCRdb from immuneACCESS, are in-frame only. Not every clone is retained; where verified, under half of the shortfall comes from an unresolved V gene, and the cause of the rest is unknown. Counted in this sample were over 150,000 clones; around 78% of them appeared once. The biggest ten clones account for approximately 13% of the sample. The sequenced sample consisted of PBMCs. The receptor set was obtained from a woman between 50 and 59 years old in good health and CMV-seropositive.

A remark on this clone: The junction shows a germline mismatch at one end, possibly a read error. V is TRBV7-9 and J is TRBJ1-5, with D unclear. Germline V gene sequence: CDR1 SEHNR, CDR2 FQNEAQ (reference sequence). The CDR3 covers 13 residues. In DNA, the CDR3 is TGTTCCAGCAGCTTAGGAGGCAATCAGCCCCAGCATTTT. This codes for CSSSLGGNQPQHF.

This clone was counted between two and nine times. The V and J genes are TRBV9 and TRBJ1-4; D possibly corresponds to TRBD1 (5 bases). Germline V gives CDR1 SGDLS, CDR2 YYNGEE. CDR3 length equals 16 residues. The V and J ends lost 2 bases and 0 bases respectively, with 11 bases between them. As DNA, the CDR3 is TGTGCCAGCAGCGTCGGAGCAGGGCCAACTAATGAAAAACTGTTTTTT. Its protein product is CASSVGAGPTNEKLFF.

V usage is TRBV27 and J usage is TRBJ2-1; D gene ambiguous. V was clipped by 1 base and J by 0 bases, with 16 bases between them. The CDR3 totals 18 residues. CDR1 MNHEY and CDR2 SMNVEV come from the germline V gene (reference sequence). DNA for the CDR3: TGTGCCAGCAGTTTATGGGCCGACCCTACGAGCTCCTACAATGAGCAGTTCTTC. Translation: CASSLWADPTSSYNEQFF.

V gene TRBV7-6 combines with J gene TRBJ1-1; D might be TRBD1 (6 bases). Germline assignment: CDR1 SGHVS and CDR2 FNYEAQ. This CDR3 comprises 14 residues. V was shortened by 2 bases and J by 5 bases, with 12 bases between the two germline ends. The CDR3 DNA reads TGTGCCAGCAGCTTATTAGGGGGTCAAACTGAAGCTTTCTTT. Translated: CASSLLGGQTEAFF.

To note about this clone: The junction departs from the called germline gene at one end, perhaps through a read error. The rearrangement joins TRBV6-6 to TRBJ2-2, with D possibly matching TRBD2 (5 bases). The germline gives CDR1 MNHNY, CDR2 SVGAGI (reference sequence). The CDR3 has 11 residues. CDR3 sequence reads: CASSDGGLRVF. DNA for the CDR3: TGTGCCAGCAGTGACGGAGGTCTAAGGGTTTTT.

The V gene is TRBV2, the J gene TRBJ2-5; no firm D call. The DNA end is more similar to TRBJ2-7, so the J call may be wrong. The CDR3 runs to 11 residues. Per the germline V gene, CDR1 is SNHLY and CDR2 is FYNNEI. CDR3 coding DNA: TGTGCCAGCAGCCGCTCCTACGAGCAGTACTTC. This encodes CASSRSYEQYF.

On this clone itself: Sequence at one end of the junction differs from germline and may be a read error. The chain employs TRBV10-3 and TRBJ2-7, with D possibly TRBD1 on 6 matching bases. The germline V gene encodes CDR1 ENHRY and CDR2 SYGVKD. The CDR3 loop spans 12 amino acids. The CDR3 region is CAISRPQGRLIF. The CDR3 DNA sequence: TGTGCCATCAGCAGACCACAGGGAAGACTGATCTTC.

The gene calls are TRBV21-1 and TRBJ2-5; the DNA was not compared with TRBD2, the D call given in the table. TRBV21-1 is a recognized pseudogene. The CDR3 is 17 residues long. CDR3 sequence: CASSKELSGGPTKTQYF. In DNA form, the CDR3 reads TGTGCCAGCAGCAAAGAATTGTCGGGGGGGCCCACTAAGACCCAGTACTTC.

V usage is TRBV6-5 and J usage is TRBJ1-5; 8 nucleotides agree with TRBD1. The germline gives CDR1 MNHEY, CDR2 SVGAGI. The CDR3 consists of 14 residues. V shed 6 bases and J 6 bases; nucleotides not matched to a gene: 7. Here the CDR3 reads CASRIGQGFQPQHF. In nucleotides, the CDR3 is TGTGCCAGCAGAATCGGACAGGGCTTTCAGCCCCAGCATTTT.

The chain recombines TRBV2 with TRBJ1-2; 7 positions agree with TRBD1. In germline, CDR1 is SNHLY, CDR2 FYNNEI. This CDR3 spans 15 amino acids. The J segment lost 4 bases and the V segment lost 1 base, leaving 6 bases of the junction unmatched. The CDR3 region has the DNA TGTGCCAGCAGTGAAGAGGCAGGGGGAGTCTATGGCTACACCTTC. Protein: CASSEEAGGVYGYTF.

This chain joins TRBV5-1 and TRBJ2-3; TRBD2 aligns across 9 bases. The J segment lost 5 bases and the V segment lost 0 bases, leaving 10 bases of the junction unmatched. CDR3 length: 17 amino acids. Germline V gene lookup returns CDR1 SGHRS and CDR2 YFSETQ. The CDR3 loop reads CASSLAGGGVGGDTQYF. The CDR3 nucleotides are TGCGCCAGCAGCTTGGCCGGCGGGGGGGTCGGGGGAGATACGCAGTATTTT.

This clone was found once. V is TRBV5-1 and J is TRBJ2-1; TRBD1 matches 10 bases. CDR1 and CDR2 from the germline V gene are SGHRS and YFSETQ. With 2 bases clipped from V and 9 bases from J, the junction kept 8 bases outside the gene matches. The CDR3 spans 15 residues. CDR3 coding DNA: TGCGCCAGCAGCTTCCGGGACAGGGGCATCGGTGAGCAGTTCTTC. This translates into CASSFRDRGIGEQFF.

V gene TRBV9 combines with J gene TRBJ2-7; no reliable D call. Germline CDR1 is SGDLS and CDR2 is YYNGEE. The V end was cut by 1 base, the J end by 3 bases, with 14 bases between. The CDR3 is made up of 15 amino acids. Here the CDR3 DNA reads TGTGCCAGCAGCGTAAGCTCCTCCGTTTACTACGAGCAGTACTTC. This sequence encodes CASSVSSSVYYEQYF.

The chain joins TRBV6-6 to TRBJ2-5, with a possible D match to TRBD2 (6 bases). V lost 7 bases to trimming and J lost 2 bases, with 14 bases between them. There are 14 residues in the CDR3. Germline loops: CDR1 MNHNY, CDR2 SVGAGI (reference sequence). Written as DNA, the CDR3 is TGTGCCAGCACCTCAACGGGAGCGCAAGAGACCCAGTACTTC. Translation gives CASTSTGAQETQYF.

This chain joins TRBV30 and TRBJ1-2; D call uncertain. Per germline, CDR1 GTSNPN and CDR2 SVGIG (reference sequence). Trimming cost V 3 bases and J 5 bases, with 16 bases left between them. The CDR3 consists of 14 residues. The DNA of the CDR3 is TGTGCCTGGAGAGCCCCCGGAGCTCCGTATGGCTACACCTTC. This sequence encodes CAWRAPGAPYGYTF.

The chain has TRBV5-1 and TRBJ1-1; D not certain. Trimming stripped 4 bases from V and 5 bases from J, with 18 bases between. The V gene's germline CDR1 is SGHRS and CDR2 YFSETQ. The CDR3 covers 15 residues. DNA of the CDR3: TGCGCCAGCAGCGCCGCAAGGACGGCGGGGACTGAAGCTTTCTTT. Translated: CASSAARTAGTEAFF.

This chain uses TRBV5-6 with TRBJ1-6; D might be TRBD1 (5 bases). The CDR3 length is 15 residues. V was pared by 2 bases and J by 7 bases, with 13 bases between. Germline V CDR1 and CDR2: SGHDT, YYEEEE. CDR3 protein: CASSLVKGRNSPLHF. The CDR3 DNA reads TGTGCCAGCAGCTTAGTCAAGGGGCGGAATTCACCCCTCCACTTT.

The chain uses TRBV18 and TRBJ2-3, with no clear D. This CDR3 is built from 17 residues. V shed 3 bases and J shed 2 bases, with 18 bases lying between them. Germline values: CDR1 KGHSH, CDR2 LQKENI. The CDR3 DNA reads TGTGCCAGCTCACCGGTTGGATTCCAGGCGAACACAGATACGCAGTATTTT. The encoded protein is CASSPVGFQANTDTQYF.

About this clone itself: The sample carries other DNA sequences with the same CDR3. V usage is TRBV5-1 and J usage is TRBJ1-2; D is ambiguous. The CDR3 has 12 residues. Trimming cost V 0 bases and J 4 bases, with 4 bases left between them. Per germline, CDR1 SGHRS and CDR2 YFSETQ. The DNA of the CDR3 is TGCGCCAGCAGCTTGGCGGGCTATGGCTACACCTTC. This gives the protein CASSLAGYGYTF.

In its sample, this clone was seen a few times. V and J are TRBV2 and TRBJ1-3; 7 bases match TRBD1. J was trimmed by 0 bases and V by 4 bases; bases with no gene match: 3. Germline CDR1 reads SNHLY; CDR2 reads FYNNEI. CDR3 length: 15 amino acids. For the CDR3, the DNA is TGTGCCAGCAGTGCAGGGGGGAGCTCTGGAAACACCATATATTTT. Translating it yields CASSAGGSSGNTIYF.

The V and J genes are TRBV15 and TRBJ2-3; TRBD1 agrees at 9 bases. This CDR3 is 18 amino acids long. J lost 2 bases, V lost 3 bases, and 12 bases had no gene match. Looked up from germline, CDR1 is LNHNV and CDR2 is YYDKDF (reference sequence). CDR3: CATSSRQGDRTPTDTQYF. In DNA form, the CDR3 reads TGTGCCACCAGCAGTAGACAGGGGGATAGAACCCCCACAGATACGCAGTATTTT.

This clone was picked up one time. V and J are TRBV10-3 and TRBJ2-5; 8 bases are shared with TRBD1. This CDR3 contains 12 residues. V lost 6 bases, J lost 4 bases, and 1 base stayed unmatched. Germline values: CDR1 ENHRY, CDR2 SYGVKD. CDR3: CAIRDRGETQYF. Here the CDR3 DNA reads TGTGCCATCAGAGACAGGGGAGAGACCCAGTACTTC.

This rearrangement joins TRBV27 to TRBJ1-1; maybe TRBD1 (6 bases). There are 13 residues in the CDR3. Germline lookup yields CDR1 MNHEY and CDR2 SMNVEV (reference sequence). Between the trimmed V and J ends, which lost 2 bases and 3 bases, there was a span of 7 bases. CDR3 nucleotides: TGTGCCAGCAGTTTAAACAGGGACACTGAAGCTTTCTTT. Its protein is CASSLNRDTEAFF.

CDR3 loop: CASSMVGGDGYTF. The CDR3 DNA reads TGTGCCAGTAGTATGGTGGGGGGAGATGGCTACACCTTC. The genes are TRBV19 and TRBJ1-2, with a possible D match to TRBD1 (5 bases). CDR3 length: 13 residues. V lost 3 bases, J lost 6 bases, and 11 bases lay in between. Looked up from germline, CDR1 is LNHDA and CDR2 is SQIVND (reference sequence).

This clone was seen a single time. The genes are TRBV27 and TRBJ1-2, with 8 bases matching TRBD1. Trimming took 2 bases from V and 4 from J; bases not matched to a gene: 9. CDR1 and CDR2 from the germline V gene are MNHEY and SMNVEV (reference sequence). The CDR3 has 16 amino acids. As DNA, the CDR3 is TGTGCCAGCAGTTTAACTGGGCAGGGGGCAAGCTATGGCTACACCTTC. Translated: CASSLTGQGASYGYTF.

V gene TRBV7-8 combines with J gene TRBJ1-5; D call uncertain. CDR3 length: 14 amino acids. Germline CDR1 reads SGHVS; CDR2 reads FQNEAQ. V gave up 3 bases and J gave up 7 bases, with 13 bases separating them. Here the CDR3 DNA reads TGTGCCAGCAGCTTCCCACTTTCAACCCAGCCCCAGCATTTT. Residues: CASSFPLSTQPQHF. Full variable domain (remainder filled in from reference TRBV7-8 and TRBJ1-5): GAGVSQSPRYKVAKRGQDVALRCDPISGHVSLFWYQQALGQGPEFLTYFQNEAQLDKSGLPSDRFFAERPEGSVSTLKIQRTQQEDSAVYLCASSFPLSTQPQHFGDGTRLSIL.

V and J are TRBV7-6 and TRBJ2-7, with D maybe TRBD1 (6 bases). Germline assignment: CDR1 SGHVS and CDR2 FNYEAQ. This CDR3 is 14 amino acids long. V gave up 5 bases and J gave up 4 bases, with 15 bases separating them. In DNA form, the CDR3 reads TGTGCCAGCAGCCCGCTGGGGGCAGCGTACGAGCAGTACTTC. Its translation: CASSPLGAAYEQYF.

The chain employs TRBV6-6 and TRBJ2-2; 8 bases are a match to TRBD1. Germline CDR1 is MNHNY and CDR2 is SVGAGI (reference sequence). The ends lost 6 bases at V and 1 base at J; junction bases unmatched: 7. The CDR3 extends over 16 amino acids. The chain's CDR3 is CASRHPGTGNTGELFF. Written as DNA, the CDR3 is TGTGCCAGCAGACACCCCGGGACAGGGAACACCGGGGAGCTGTTTTTT.

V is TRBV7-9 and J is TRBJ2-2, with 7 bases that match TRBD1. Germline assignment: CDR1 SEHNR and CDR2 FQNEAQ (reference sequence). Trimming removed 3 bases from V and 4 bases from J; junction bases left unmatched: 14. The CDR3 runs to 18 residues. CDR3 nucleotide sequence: TGTGCCAGCAGCTTCCTTGACAGGGCTCGCTCCCCCACCGGGGAGCTGTTTTTT. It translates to CASSFLDRARSPTGELFF.

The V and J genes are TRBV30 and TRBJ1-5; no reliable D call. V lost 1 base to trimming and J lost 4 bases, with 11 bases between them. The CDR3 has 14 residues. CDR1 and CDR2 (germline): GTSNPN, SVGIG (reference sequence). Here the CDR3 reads CAWSASLANQPQHF. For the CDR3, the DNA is TGTGCCTGGAGTGCTTCCTTGGCTAATCAGCCCCAGCATTTT.